This T cell receptor beta chain was recovered during a study of T cells in Graves' hyperthyroidism and ophthalmopathy. Findings of the study overall: Classification by a 13 V-J model distinguished ophthalmopathy from stable hyperthyroidism. The model made its ophthalmopathy prediction, and onset followed a median about 6 months later.

The PBMCs studied were ones that came from about 10 ml fresh peripheral blood. The germline gives CDR1 MDHEN, CDR2 SYDVKM. V lost 11 bases, J lost 6 bases, and 21 bases lay in between. The CDR3 sequence is 14 residues long. This clonotype was picked up many times. What it binds is not known. Amplified TCR beta CDR3 regions came from RNA transcripts. The TCR CDR3 first-round RT-PCR relied on the HTBI primer set. TCRdb used MiXCR to reprocess the multiplex PCR reads, holding one entry per CDR3 protein. The sample contains some 580,000 distinct CDR3 sequences, roughly 16% of which appear only once. The chain has TRBV28 and TRBJ2-3; no reliable D call. The TCR sequence derives from a woman aged 40 to 50 with Graves' ophthalmopathy. The sequencing sample was made of blood. This CDR3 reads CAARRTVGVDTQYF. In DNA, the CDR3 is TGTGCCGCACGCCGTACAGTTGGAGTGGATACGCAGTATTTT.